These 13 T cell receptor beta chains share one sample of origin, sequenced in a study of cytomegalovirus exposure and HLA in healthy donors. The primer mix had 60 Vbeta and 13 Jbeta primers. Repertoires were generated with immunoSEQ multiplex PCR, while TCRdb's copy carries only in-frame clones and drops some. Among 100,000 to 120,000 clones listed, approximately 84% were seen once. Input material: PBMCs. The receptors were sampled from a man aged 35 to 55 in good health and CMV-seronegative.

The chain combines TRBV5-1 with TRBJ1-2, with D tentatively TRBD1 (5 bases). The CDR3 loop spans 15 amino acids. Trimming took off 0 bases at V and 1 base at J, with 10 bases between the two ends. Germline CDR1 reads SGHRS; CDR2 reads YFSETQ. CDR3 loop: CASSLAGGGNYGYTF. The CDR3 region has the DNA TGCGCCAGCAGCTTGGCCGGGGGAGGTAACTATGGCTACACCTTC. The whole variable domain, filled in from reference TRBV5-1 and TRBJ1-2, reads KAGVTQTPRYLIKTRGQQVTLSCSPISGHRSVSWYQQTPGQGLQFLFEYFSETQRNKGNFPGRFSGRQFSNSRSEMNVSTLELGDSALYLCASSLAGGGNYGYTFGSGTRLTVV.

The chain couples TRBV28 to TRBJ1-2, with TRBD1 identical over 8 bases. This CDR3 region has 13 residues. Germline V CDR1 and CDR2: MDHEN, SYDVKM. With 3 bases clipped from V and 6 bases from J, the junction kept 3 bases outside the gene matches. DNA of the CDR3: TGTGCCAGCAGTTTTTCACAGGGGGATGGCTACACCTTC. Residues: CASSFSQGDGYTF.

This chain uses TRBV15 with TRBJ1-2; a weak D match, TRBD1 (6 bases). Trimming left V 1 base short and J 7 bases short, with 16 bases between. This CDR3 is built from 15 residues. The germline CDR1 and CDR2 sequences are LNHNV and YYDKDF (reference sequence). CDR3 nucleotide sequence: TGTGCCACCAGCAGAGGGGGGCAGTCTCTCTCTGGCTACACCTTC. This codes for CATSRGGQSLSGYTF.

This chain joins TRBV28 and TRBJ2-7; maybe TRBD1 (5 bases). CDR3 length: 11 residues. V lost 7 bases and J lost 1, with 5 bases in between. CDR1 is MDHEN, CDR2 SYDVKM, per germline. The CDR3 DNA reads as TGTGCCAGCACAGGGTCCTACGAGCAGTACTTC. It translates to CASTGSYEQYF.

The chain carries TRBV10-3 and TRBJ1-6; 9 bases align to TRBD1. The ends lost 4 bases at V and 10 bases at J; junction bases unmatched: 8. Germline V gene data show CDR1 as ENHRY and CDR2 as SYGVKD. This CDR3 is built from 15 residues. CDR3 nucleotides: TGTGCCATCAGTGGGGGACAGGGCAGGGGCTCACCCCTCCACTTT. The encoded protein is CAISGGQGRGSPLHF.

The chain employs TRBV27 and TRBJ2-2; no definite D call. Germline CDR1 MNHEY, CDR2 SMNVEV (reference sequence). Trimming shortened V by 0 bases and J by 7 bases, and 6 bases separated the two germline ends. There are 13 residues in the CDR3. The CDR3 reads CASSLSGRGELFF. The CDR3 DNA reads as TGTGCCAGCAGTTTATCGGGCCGCGGGGAGCTGTTTTTT.

The chain carries TRBV30 and TRBJ2-7, with D perhaps matching TRBD2 (6 bases). Germline CDR1 and CDR2: GTSNPN and SVGIG (reference sequence). This CDR3 contains 15 residues. V was trimmed by 0 bases and J by 1 base, leaving 13 bases between them. The CDR3 DNA reads TGTGCCTGGAGTGTAGGAGGGGTAGGATCCTACGAGCAGTACTTC. The encoded protein is CAWSVGGVGSYEQYF.

The chain is built from TRBV12-5 and TRBJ2-5; 9 bases align to TRBD1. CDR3 length: 16 residues. CDR1 and CDR2 (germline): LGHNT, FRNRAP. Trimming cost V 1 base and J 1 base; bases outside gene matches: 4. DNA for the CDR3: TGTGCTAGTGGTTTGGCGGGACAGGGTCTCCAAGAGACCCAGTACTTC. This encodes CASGLAGQGLQETQYF.

This chain connects TRBV30 to TRBJ2-5; 7 bases align to TRBD2. With 3 bases clipped from V and 2 bases from J, the junction kept 6 bases outside the gene matches. CDR1 and CDR2 (germline): GTSNPN, SVGIG (reference sequence). This CDR3 is built from 14 residues. In nucleotides, the CDR3 is TGTGCCTGGAGCGGAGCGGGGAATCAAGAGACCCAGTACTTC. It is translated as CAWSGAGNQETQYF.

The rearrangement links TRBV28 to TRBJ1-1; D unclear. V lost 3 bases and J lost 3, with 8 bases in between. The CDR3 covers 13 residues. Germline CDR1 and CDR2: MDHEN and SYDVKM. The DNA of the CDR3 is TGTGCCAGCAGTTTTGCGGGCGACACTGAAGCTTTCTTT. Protein sequence: CASSFAGDTEAFF.

V usage is TRBV6-5 and J usage is TRBJ1-2, with D unresolved. Germline loops: CDR1 MNHEY, CDR2 SVGAGI. Trimming removed 0 bases at V and 7 bases at J, with 9 bases between. The CDR3 covers 13 residues. The CDR3 DNA reads as TGTGCCAGCAGTTACTCCACCCCCGGTGGCTACACCTTC. Translated, it gives CASSYSTPGGYTF.

This clone has a single count. This chain links TRBV28 with TRBJ1-1; D perhaps matches TRBD1 (5 bases). Trimming pared 7 bases from V and 3 bases from J, leaving 21 bases between. The CDR3 loop spans 16 amino acids. Germline-derived CDR1 and CDR2 are MDHEN and SYDVKM. CDR3 nucleotide sequence: TGTGCCAGCACCGTCCCCCTGGCAGGGAGGGACACTGAAGCTTTCTTT. It is translated as CASTVPLAGRDTEAFF.

The chain carries TRBV5-5 and TRBJ1-2, with a tentative D call TRBD1 (5 bases). Trimming took off 5 bases at V and 4 bases at J, with 18 bases between the two ends. The V gene's germline CDR1 is SGHKS and CDR2 YYEKEE (reference sequence). The CDR3 has 15 residues. The CDR3 nucleotides read TGTGCCAGCAGTCAAGGGGAGGGCTTAGCCTATGGCTACACCTTC. This codes for CASSQGEGLAYGYTF.